These 16 T cell receptor beta chains came from one sample sequenced in a study of blood T cell repertoires in COVID-19. TCRdb keeps only in-frame clones here, not all; method: immunoSEQ multiplex PCR. The repertoire consists of about 200,000 clones, with 70% to 90% occurring once and the leading ten covering 20% to 25%. Material: peripheral blood. The receptors shown here come from a man in his 60s with active or convalescent COVID-19.

The chain uses TRBV10-3 and TRBJ2-3; 9 nucleotides align to TRBD2. CDR3 length equals 16 residues. With 7 bases clipped from V and 3 bases from J, the junction kept 11 bases outside the gene matches. Germline CDR1 reads ENHRY; CDR2 reads SYGVKD. This chain's CDR3 is CAIKGSQRGDTDTQYF. CDR3 DNA: TGTGCCATCAAGGGTTCGCAGCGGGGGGATACAGATACGCAGTATTTT.

The genes are TRBV10-3 and TRBJ2-4; D is possibly TRBD2 (5 bases). V was cut by 5 bases and J by 14 bases, with 16 bases left in between. CDR3 length: 12 residues. Germline CDR1 and CDR2: ENHRY and SYGVKD. CDR3 sequence (DNA): TGTGCCATCAGTCAGGACGGACGGGAAGAGTACTTC. Residues: CAISQDGREEYF.

V usage is TRBV6-5 and J usage is TRBJ2-2; unclear D gene. Trimming took off 6 bases at V and 4 bases at J, with 9 bases between the two ends. Germline CDR1 reads MNHEY; CDR2 reads SVGAGI. The CDR3 spans 13 residues. This CDR3 reads CASRTYGTGELFF. The CDR3 DNA reads as TGTGCCAGCAGAACGTACGGCACCGGGGAGCTGTTTTTT.

The chain uses TRBV15 and TRBJ2-2, with 8 bases that match TRBD2. V dropped 5 bases and J dropped 7; count of bases not matched to a gene: 9. Germline CDR1 reads LNHNV; CDR2 reads YYDKDF (reference sequence). The CDR3 has 15 amino acids. CDR3 in amino acids: CATSPRGASGGELFF. CDR3 DNA: TGTGCCACCAGCCCGCGGGGGGCTTCTGGCGGGGAGCTGTTTTTT.

The chain recombines TRBV6-5 with TRBJ1-2, with a tentative D call TRBD1 (5 bases). The V gene lost 2 bases and the J gene lost 5 bases, with 9 bases spanning the gap. The CDR3 loop spans 13 amino acids. Germline CDR1 and CDR2: MNHEY and SVGAGI. CDR3 in amino acids: CASSYGGEYGYTF. The CDR3 DNA is TGTGCCAGCAGTTACGGGGGGGAGTATGGCTACACCTTC.

This chain uses TRBV30 with TRBJ2-7; 10 nucleotides align to TRBD1. The CDR3 runs to 16 residues. CDR1 is GTSNPN and CDR2 is SVGIG in the germline V gene (reference sequence). The J segment lost 2 bases and the V segment lost 0 bases, leaving 7 bases of the junction unmatched. The CDR3 nucleotides read TGTGCCTGGAGTGTAGACAGGGGGCCTCCGGCCTACGAGCAGTACTTC. This codes for CAWSVDRGPPAYEQYF.

The sample holds a few counts of this clone. The chain joins TRBV19 to TRBJ2-1; 7 bases align to TRBD1. The CDR3 has 15 amino acids. The germline CDR1 and CDR2 sequences are LNHDA and SQIVND (reference sequence). Trimming cost V 4 bases and J 0 bases; bases outside gene matches: 3. In DNA, the CDR3 is TGTGCCAGTAGTACGGGACAGAGCTCCTACAATGAGCAGTTCTTC. Protein sequence: CASSTGQSSYNEQFF.

The chain combines TRBV5-6 with TRBJ1-5; possible D gene TRBD1, 5 bases. CDR1 is SGHDT, CDR2 YYEEEE, per germline. The CDR3 loop spans 14 amino acids. V shed 4 bases and J shed 4 bases, with 12 bases lying between them. CDR3 DNA sequence: TGTGCCAGCAGCGCTTATCGGGGGAATCAGCCCCAGCATTTT. Encoded protein: CASSAYRGNQPQHF.

This chain links TRBV6-1 with TRBJ1-2; D perhaps matches TRBD1 (5 bases). The V end lost 0 bases, the J end lost 4 bases, and 9 bases lay between the germline ends. The CDR3 is made up of 14 amino acids. CDR1 is MNHNS, CDR2 SASEGT, per germline. CDR3 sequence reads: CASSEAQTAYGYTF. In nucleotides, the CDR3 is TGTGCCAGCAGTGAAGCGCAGACAGCCTATGGCTACACCTTC.

The genes are TRBV5-1 and TRBJ2-5, with no clear D. CDR3 length: 15 residues. Germline assignment: CDR1 SGHRS and CDR2 YFSETQ. Trimming stripped 1 base from V and 1 base from J, with 11 bases between. CDR3 protein: CASSLIGSSQETQYF. Written as DNA, the CDR3 is TGCGCCAGCAGCTTGATCGGGTCCTCCCAAGAGACCCAGTACTTC.

This clone was seen many times. The rearrangement joins TRBV7-6 to TRBJ1-4, with 7 bases lining up with TRBD1. V shed 4 bases and J 5 bases; nucleotides not matched to a gene: 7. Per germline, CDR1 SGHVS and CDR2 FNYEAQ. This CDR3 spans 15 amino acids. The CDR3 protein is CASSSLQGLNEKLFF. CDR3 DNA sequence: TGTGCCAGCAGCTCGCTACAGGGGCTAAATGAAAAACTGTTTTTT.

The gene calls are TRBV5-1 and TRBJ2-7, with 8 bases matching TRBD1. Germline CDR1 SGHRS, CDR2 YFSETQ. The CDR3 covers 15 residues. J lost 3 bases, V lost 5 bases, and 10 bases had no gene match. Here the CDR3 reads CASRNYGTGDYEQYF. CDR3 DNA sequence: TGCGCCAGCAGGAACTACGGGACAGGCGACTACGAGCAGTACTTC.

The chain has TRBV7-2 and TRBJ1-2, with TRBD1 as a possible D gene (6 bases). Germline CDR1 and CDR2: SGHTA and FQGNSA. This CDR3 is built from 15 residues. Trimming cost V 5 bases and J 7 bases, with 20 bases left between them. The CDR3 region is CASSPRQVPQRGYTF. The CDR3, as DNA: TGTGCCAGCAGCCCCCGACAGGTACCCCAGCGTGGCTACACCTTC.

This chain connects TRBV6-4 to TRBJ2-2; TRBD1 matches 7 bases. Germline CDR1 MRHNA, CDR2 SNTAGT. CDR3 length: 14 residues. V was clipped by 6 bases and J by 3 bases; unmatched bases: 4. CDR3 nucleotide sequence: TGTGCCAGCAGCCTACAGGGGTACACCGGGGAGCTGTTTTTT. Its protein is CASSLQGYTGELFF.

Points on this clone: This sample includes further DNA sequences coding for the same CDR3. The chain uses TRBV6-5 and TRBJ2-3; D is perhaps TRBD1 (5 bases). Germline-derived CDR1 and CDR2 are MNHEY and SVGAGI. Trimming removed 2 bases at V and 3 bases at J, with 6 bases between. This CDR3 region has 13 residues. CDR3 nucleotide sequence: TGTGCCAGCAGTTACCCAGGGACAGATACGCAGTATTTT. The encoded protein is CASSYPGTDTQYF.

The V call is TRBV21-1, the J call TRBJ1-1. TRBV21-1 is given as a pseudogene. This CDR3 contains 16 residues. CDR3 in DNA: TGTGCCAGCAGCAAAGAGAGGAGGGAGGGCAGGACTGAAGCTTTCTTT. Amino acids: CASSKERREGRTEAFF.